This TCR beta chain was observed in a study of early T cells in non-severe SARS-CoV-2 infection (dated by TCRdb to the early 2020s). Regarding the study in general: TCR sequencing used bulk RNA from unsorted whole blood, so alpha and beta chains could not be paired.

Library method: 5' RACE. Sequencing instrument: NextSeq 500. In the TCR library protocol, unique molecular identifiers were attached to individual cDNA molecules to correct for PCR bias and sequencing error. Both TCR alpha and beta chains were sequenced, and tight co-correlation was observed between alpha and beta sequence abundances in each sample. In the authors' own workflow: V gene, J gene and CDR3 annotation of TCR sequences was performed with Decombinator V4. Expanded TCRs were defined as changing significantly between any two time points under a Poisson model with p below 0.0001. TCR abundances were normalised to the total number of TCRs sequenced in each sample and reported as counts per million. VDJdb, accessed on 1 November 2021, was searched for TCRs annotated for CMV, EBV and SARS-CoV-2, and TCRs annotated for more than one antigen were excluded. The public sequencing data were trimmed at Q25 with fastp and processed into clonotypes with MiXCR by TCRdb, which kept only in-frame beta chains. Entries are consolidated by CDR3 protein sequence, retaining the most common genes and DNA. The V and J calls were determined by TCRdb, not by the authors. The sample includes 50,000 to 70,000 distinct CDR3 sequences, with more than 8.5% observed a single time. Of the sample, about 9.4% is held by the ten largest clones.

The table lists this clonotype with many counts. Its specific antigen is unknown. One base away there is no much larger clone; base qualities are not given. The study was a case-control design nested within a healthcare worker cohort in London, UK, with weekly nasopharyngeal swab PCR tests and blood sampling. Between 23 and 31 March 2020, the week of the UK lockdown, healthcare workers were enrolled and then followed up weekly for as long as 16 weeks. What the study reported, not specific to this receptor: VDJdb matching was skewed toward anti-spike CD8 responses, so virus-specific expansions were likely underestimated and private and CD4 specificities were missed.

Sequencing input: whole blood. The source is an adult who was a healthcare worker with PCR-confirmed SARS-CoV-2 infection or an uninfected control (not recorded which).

The CDR3 protein is CASSRDSGKEETQYF. The DNA sequence is as follows: TGTGCCAGCTCCCGTGATAGCGGTAAAGAAGAGACCCAGTACTTC. The chain is assembled from TRBV7-2 and TRBJ2-5; matching of 6 bases hints at TRBD2 as the D gene. V is clipped by 8 bases and J by 3 bases, and the sequence between their germline boundaries is 19 bases long. The CDR3 runs 15 residues from the cysteine to the phenylalanine. CDR3 DNA only is kept here, 45 bases in frame from base 1. The germline V gene supplies CDR1 SGHTA and CDR2 FQGNSA.